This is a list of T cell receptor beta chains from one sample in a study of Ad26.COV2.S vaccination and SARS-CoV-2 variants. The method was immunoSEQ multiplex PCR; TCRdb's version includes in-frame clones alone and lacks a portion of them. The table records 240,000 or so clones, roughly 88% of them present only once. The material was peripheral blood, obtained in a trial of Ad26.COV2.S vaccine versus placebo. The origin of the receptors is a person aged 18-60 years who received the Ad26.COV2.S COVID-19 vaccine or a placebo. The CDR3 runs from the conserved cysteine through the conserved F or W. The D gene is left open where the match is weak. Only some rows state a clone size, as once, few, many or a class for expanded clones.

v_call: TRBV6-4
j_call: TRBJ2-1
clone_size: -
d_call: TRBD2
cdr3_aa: CASSQPGLAVPLRPNEQFF
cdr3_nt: TGTGCCAGCAGTCAGCCGGGACTAGCGGTGCCCTTACGTCCCAATGAGCAGTTCTTC

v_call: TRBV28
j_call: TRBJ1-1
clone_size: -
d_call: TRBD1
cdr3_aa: CASSFIQGSGTEAFF
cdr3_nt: TGTGCCAGCAGTTTCATACAGGGGTCGGGCACTGAAGCTTTCTTT

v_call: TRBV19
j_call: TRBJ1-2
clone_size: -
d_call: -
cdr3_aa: CASSIEPTPVGLYGYTF
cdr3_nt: TGTGCCAGTAGTATTGAACCGACACCTGTGGGTCTGTATGGCTACACCTTC

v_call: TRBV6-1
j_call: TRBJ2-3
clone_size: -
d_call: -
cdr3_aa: CASSERPGSTDTQYF
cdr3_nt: TGTGCCAGCAGTGAACGTCCGGGGAGCACAGATACGCAGTATTTT

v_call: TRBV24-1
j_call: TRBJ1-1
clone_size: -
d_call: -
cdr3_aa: CATSDFENTEAFF
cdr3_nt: TGTGCCACCAGTGATTTTGAAAACACTGAAGCTTTCTTT

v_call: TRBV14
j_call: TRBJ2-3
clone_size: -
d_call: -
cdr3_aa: CASSQVTGSTDTQYF
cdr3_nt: TGTGCCAGCAGCCAAGTGACGGGTAGCACAGATACGCAGTATTTT

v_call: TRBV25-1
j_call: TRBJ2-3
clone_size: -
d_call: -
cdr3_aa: CASSGYGADTQYF
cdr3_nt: TGTGCCAGCAGTGGCTACGGGGCAGATACGCAGTATTTT

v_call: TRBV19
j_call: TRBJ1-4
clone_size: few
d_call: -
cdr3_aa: CASSRYQATNEKLFF
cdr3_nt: TGTGCCAGTAGTCGGTATCAGGCAACTAATGAAAAACTGTTTTTT

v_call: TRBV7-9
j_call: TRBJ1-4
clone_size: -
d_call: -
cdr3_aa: CASSLGGRTNEKLFF
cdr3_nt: TGTGCCAGCAGCTTAGGGGGCAGGACTAATGAAAAACTGTTTTTT

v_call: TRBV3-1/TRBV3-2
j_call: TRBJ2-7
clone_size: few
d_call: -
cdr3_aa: CASSQGQSLEQYF
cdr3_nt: TGTGCCAGCAGCCAAGGACAGTCCCTGGAGCAGTACTTC

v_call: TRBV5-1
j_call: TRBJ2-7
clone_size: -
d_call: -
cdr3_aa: CASSPLDSSAYEQYF
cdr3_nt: TGCGCCAGCAGCCCTTTGGACAGCTCCGCCTACGAGCAGTACTTC

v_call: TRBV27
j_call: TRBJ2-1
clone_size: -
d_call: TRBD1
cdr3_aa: CASSPFRGSISLDEQFF
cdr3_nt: TGTGCCAGCAGTCCTTTCAGGGGGAGTATTAGTTTGGATGAGCAGTTCTTC

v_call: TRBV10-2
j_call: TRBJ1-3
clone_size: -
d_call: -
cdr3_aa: CASSVGENTIYF
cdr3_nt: TGCGCCAGCAGTGTTGGGGAGAACACCATATATTTT

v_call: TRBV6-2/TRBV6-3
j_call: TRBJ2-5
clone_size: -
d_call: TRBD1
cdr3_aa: CASSTRGQQETQYF
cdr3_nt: TGTGCCAGCAGCACCCGGGGACAGCAAGAGACCCAGTACTTC

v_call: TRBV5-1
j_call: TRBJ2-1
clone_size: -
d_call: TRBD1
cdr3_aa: CASSLQDRAFF
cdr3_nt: TGCGCCAGCAGCTTGCAGGACAGGGCTTTCTTC